Only one count was recorded for the clone carrying this TCR beta chain. This sample was included in a study of CD8 T cells in Susac syndrome. Germline V gives CDR1 GTSNPN, CDR2 SVGIG (reference sequence). The CDR3 loop spans 14 amino acids. Trimming cost V 5 bases and J 2 bases, with 13 bases left between them. A quantity of roughly 0.5 to 1 ug RNA underwent reverse transcription using random hexamers. TCRdb independently ran MiXCR on the immunoSEQ multiplex PCR reads; one entry per CDR3 protein. The table lists more than 130,000 distinct CDR3 sequences, 94% of them singletons. The V and J genes are TRBV30 and TRBJ2-1, with D possibly matching TRBD2 (5 bases). The receptor was derived from a human donor in good health. Sample: CD8+ T cells from PBMCs. CDR3 in DNA: TGTGCCTGGGTACGAGAGGGCCCCTACAATGAGCAGTTCTTC. Translating it yields CAWVREGPYNEQFF.